The rows below give T cell receptor beta chains drawn from one sample of a study of cytomegalovirus exposure and HLA in healthy donors. The repertoire was sequenced with immunoSEQ multiplex PCR; TCRdb's copy has only in-frame clones and lacks some. The sample includes around 140,000 clones. The source material was PBMCs. The receptors come from a male donor in good health and CMV-seronegative. The conserved cysteine and the conserved F or W are not part of the CDR3 here.

v_call,j_call,cdr3_aa
TRBV28,TRBJ1-5,ASSLSGTGNQPQH
TRBV19,TRBJ2-5,ASSAGSGRGETQY
TRBV4-1,TRBJ1-5,ASSQEDSWGGDQPQH
TRBV18,TRBJ1-2,ASSPAGNYGYT
TRBV2,TRBJ2-7,ASSERLAGGTYEQY
TRBV9,TRBJ2-2,ATNTNPNTGELF
TRBV2,TRBJ1-2,ASSSRTGSDGYT
TRBV6-1,TRBJ2-7,ASIGTFSSYEQY
TRBV5-4,TRBJ2-5,ASSFSDIQETQY
TRBV5-4,TRBJ2-5,ASSLDGRSETQY
TRBV9,TRBJ2-6,ASSVEGGSGANVLT
TRBV6-5,TRBJ2-7,ASSTGTWLGEQY
TRBV9,TRBJ1-2,ASTSGTMINYGYT
TRBV27,TRBJ2-7,ASSFTPDRNYEQY
TRBV28,TRBJ1-1,ASSSGQGNTEAF
TRBV18,TRBJ1-5,ASSPQKQGNQPQH
TRBV28,TRBJ1-5,ASSSAGGVQPQH
TRBV9,TRBJ2-3,ASSVVSSSSTDTQY
TRBV5-1,TRBJ2-7,ASSTGGTPAYEQY
TRBV19,TRBJ1-5,ASLPGGSLNQPQH
TRBV6-1,TRBJ1-2,ASSERGQENYGYT
TRBV5-1,TRBJ2-1,ASSKVAGVSNEQF
TRBV15,TRBJ1-5,ATSGTGGGNQPQH
TRBV18,TRBJ1-1,ASSGQGGNTEAF
TRBV7-6,TRBJ2-7,ASSLDGAGEQY
TRBV30,TRBJ1-2,AWYRDWGYGYT
TRBV30,TRBJ2-5,AWSVRPGLATRETQY
TRBV9,TRBJ1-1,ASSVAGGRLNTEAF
TRBV5-1,TRBJ2-6,ASSLIGVGANVLT
TRBV2,TRBJ1-1,ASSESGGMNTEAF
TRBV6-5,TRBJ1-2,ASSYTGNYGYT
TRBV6-6,TRBJ1-3,ASSYAERESGNTIY
TRBV7-3,TRBJ2-5,ASSLTSGGQETQY
TRBV25-1,TRBJ1-2,ASRTGRDGYT
TRBV7-2,TRBJ2-1,ASSLARDNEQF
TRBV27,TRBJ2-3,ASSLPSTDTQY
TRBV11-2,TRBJ2-2,ASSSINTGELF
TRBV18,TRBJ1-1,ASSQTANTEAF